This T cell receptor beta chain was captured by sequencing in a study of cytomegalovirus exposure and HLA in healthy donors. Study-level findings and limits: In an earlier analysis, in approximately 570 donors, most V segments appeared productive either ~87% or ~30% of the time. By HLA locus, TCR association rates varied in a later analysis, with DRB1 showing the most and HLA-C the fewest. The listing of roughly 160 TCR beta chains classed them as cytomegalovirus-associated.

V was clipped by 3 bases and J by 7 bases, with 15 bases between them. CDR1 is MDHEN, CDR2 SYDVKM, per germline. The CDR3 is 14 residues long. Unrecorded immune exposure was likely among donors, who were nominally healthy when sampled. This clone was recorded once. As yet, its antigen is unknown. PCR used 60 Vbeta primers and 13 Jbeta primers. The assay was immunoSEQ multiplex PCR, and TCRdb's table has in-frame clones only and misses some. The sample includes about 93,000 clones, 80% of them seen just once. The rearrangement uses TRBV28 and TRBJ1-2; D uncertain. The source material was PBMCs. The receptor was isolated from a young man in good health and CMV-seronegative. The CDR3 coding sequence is TGTGCCAGCAGTTTTGGACTCTCCCGCGGTGGCTACACCTTC. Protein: CASSFGLSRGGYTF.